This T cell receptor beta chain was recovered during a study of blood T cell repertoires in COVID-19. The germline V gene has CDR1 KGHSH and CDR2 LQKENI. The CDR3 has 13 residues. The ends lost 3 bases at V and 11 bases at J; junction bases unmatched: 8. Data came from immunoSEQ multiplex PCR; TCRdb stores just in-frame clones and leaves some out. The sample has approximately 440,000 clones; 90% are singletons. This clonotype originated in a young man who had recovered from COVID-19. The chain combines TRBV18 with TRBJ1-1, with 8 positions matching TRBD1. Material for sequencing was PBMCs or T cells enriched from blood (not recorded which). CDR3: CASSPGQGATAFF. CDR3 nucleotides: TGTGCCAGCTCACCTGGCCAGGGGGCTACGGCTTTCTTT.